One sample yielded the 6 T cell receptor beta chains listed below, sequenced in a study of cytomegalovirus exposure and HLA in healthy donors. Use of 60 Vbeta and 13 Jbeta primers characterized the PCR. The table came from immunoSEQ multiplex PCR; TCRdb's copy has only in-frame clones and leaves some out. The sample totals about 200,000 clones. The sample comprised PBMCs. All receptors derive from a girl aged 2 to 9 in good health and CMV-seropositive.

The chain is built from TRBV7-3 and TRBJ2-3, with TRBD2 matching over 7 bases. The CDR3 is 15 amino acids. The germline V gene encodes CDR1 SGHTA and CDR2 FQGTGA. V trimming: 4 bases; J trimming: 4 bases; junction bases outside the gene matches: 8. CDR3 region: CASSSLRGVSDTQYF. In nucleotides, the CDR3 is TGTGCCAGCAGCTCCCTCCGGGGGGTTTCAGATACGCAGTATTTT.

The chain has TRBV5-1 and TRBJ2-3; 7 nucleotides match TRBD1. Germline CDR1 SGHRS, CDR2 YFSETQ. The CDR3 extends over 16 amino acids. V lost 2 bases, J lost 2 bases, and 8 bases stayed unmatched. CDR3 sequence reads: CASSFLAGGTTDTQYF. DNA for the CDR3: TGCGCCAGCAGCTTTCTCGCAGGGGGTACCACAGATACGCAGTATTTT.

This sequence joins TRBV5-1 and TRBJ2-2; 7 nucleotides agree with TRBD2. With 0 bases clipped from V and 4 bases from J, the junction kept 3 bases outside the gene matches. This CDR3 comprises 15 residues. Germline V lookup: CDR1 SGHRS, CDR2 YFSETQ. The CDR3 DNA reads as TGCGCCAGCAGCTTGGAGCTAGCGGTCACCGGGGAGCTGTTTTTT. Its translation is CASSLELAVTGELFF. The variable domain in full, completed from reference TRBV5-1 and TRBJ2-2, reads KAGVTQTPRYLIKTRGQQVTLSCSPISGHRSVSWYQQTPGQGLQFLFEYFSETQRNKGNFPGRFSGRQFSNSRSEMNVSTLELGDSALYLCASSLELAVTGELFFGEGSRLTVL.

The V gene is TRBV28, the J gene TRBJ1-2; D remains ambiguous. This CDR3 spans 14 amino acids. Germline V gene sequence: CDR1 MDHEN, CDR2 SYDVKM. V lost 3 bases and J 4 bases, leaving 12 bases between the germline ends. The DNA of the CDR3 is TGTGCCAGCAGTTTGGTTCAGGTTGGCTATGGCTACACCTTC. Protein: CASSLVQVGYGYTF.

The gene calls are TRBV27 and TRBJ1-5; 7 bases are a match to TRBD1. Germline V gene lookup returns CDR1 MNHEY and CDR2 SMNVEV (reference sequence). V shed 2 bases, J shed 8 bases, and the junction held 12 bases outside the gene matches. The CDR3 has 16 amino acids. CDR3: CASSLAVDREREPQHF. The CDR3, as DNA: TGTGCCAGCAGTTTAGCCGTTGACAGGGAAAGGGAGCCCCAGCATTTT.

The J gene is TRBJ2-1, the V gene TRBV7-9; D remains ambiguous. Trimming stripped 1 base from V and 8 bases from J, with 6 bases between. From germline, CDR1 is SEHNR and CDR2 FQNEAQ (reference sequence). This CDR3 region has 12 residues. The CDR3 sequence: CASSLVADEQFF. CDR3 DNA sequence: TGTGCCAGCAGCTTAGTGGCCGATGAGCAGTTCTTC.